This entry features one T cell receptor beta chain sequence. Amplification of TCR alpha and beta CDR3 regions from RNA used iRepertoire nested multiplex PCR. Using its own MiXCR run on the multiplex PCR reads, TCRdb lists one record per CDR3 protein. Here the sample spans about 140,000 distinct CDR3 sequences, approximately 40% being singletons. The sample belongs to a study of glioma-infiltrating T cells. The CDR3 runs to 14 residues. V gave up 4 bases and J gave up 5 bases, with 14 bases separating them. CDR1 MNHNS and CDR2 SASEGT come from the germline V gene. The TCR was taken from a human donor with low-grade glioma or glioblastoma, undergoing nonglioma brain surgery, or in good health (not recorded which). The sample consisted of glioma tissue, nonneoplastic brain tissue, or PBMCs (not recorded which). This chain joins TRBV6-1 and TRBJ1-2; tentative D call: TRBD1 (5 bases). CDR3 coding DNA: TGTGCCAGCAGTGGGGAGGGGAGCGGTTATGGCTACACCTTC. Protein product: CASSGEGSGYGYTF.